Listed below are T cell receptor beta chains from one sample, sequenced in a study of early T cells in non-severe SARS-CoV-2 infection. TCRdb called the 5' RACE reads again in MiXCR, with one record for every CDR3 protein. The sample yields roughly 99,000 distinct CDR3 sequences, over 8.5% seen once. Sequencing was done on a sample of whole blood. These receptors all come from an adult who was a healthcare worker with PCR-confirmed SARS-CoV-2 infection or an uninfected control (not recorded which). Both conserved end residues are part of each CDR3. The D gene is left open where the match is weak. Part of the rows lack a size; the others show once, few, many or a class for expanded clones.

v_gene	abundance	j_gene	d_gene	CDR3nt	CDR3aa
TRBV7-2	many	TRBJ1-1	.	TGTGCCAGCAGCTGGGGGGCGACCACTGAAGCTTTCTTT	CASSWGATTEAFF
TRBV28	.	TRBJ1-2	.	TGTGCCAGCAGTTTCGGGGTCCTGGCAGAAGGTGGCTACACCTTC	CASSFGVLAEGGYTF
TRBV20-1	few	TRBJ2-7	TRBD2	TGCAGTGCTAACGCGGGAGGAACCGGCTACGAGCAGTACTTC	CSANAGGTGYEQYF
TRBV18	few	TRBJ2-5	TRBD2	TGTGCCAGCTCACCTTTGGCGGGAGGAGAGACCCAGTACTTC	CASSPLAGGETQYF
TRBV29-1	.	TRBJ2-3	.	TGCAGCGTTGAAGTGGGAACAGATACGCAGTATTTT	CSVEVGTDTQYF
TRBV11-1	.	TRBJ1-2	TRBD1	TGTGCCAGCAGCCCAGGGACAGCGAGGGGCTATGGCTACACCTTC	CASSPGTARGYGYTF
TRBV2	few	TRBJ2-3	TRBD2	TGTGCCAGCAGAACTAGCGGGAGGGCCTTGGGAGATACGCAGTATTTT	CASRTSGRALGDTQYF
TRBV5-4	many	TRBJ2-7	TRBD2	TGTGCCAGCAGCTTCGGGACTAGCTACGAGCAGTACTTC	CASSFGTSYEQYF
TRBV29-1	few	TRBJ2-7	TRBD2	TGCAGCGCAGGACTAGAGGGGTACGAGCAGTACTTC	CSAGLEGYEQYF
TRBV12-3/TRBV12-4	few	TRBJ2-5	.	TGTGCCAGCAGTTTATGGGGGCCCCAAGAGACCCAGTACTTC	CASSLWGPQETQYF
TRBV28	many	TRBJ1-5	.	TGTGCCAGCAGTTTAGGGTTCCATCAGCCCCAGCATTTT	CASSLGFHQPQHF
TRBV11-2	few	TRBJ2-5	.	TGTGCCAGCAGCTTAGATAAGGCGGAGACCCAGTACTTC	CASSLDKAETQYF
TRBV27	many	TRBJ2-2	TRBD1	TGTGCCAGCCAGGGGGCGTCCGGGGAGCTGTTTTTT	CASQGASGELFF
TRBV11-2	.	TRBJ1-4	TRBD1	TGTGCCAGCAGCCCTCTGAGGGGACAGGCTAATGAAAAACTGTTTTTT	CASSPLRGQANEKLFF
TRBV3-1	.	TRBJ2-7	.	TGTGCCAGCAGCCAAGGGGATCCAACAACAATTTCCTACGAGCAGTACTTC	CASSQGDPTTISYEQYF
TRBV27	.	TRBJ2-1	TRBD2	TGTGCCAGCAGAGCGGGAGGGTCGAATGAGCAGTTCTTC	CASRAGGSNEQFF
TRBV4-1	many	TRBJ2-5	.	TGCGCCAGCGAGGGGTCTGGGACCCAGTACTTC	CASEGSGTQYF
TRBV20-1	.	TRBJ2-3	.	TGCAGTGCTAGAGAGTCCCGTACAGTGACAGATACGCAGTATTTT	CSARESRTVTDTQYF
TRBV12-3/TRBV12-4	.	TRBJ1-1	.	TGTGCCAGCAGCATCAGGGGCGGCCACACTGAAGCTTTCTTT	CASSIRGGHTEAFF
TRBV2	.	TRBJ2-2	.	TGTGCCAGCAGTTACTATACTGGGGAGCTGTTTTTT	CASSYYTGELFF
TRBV5-6	many	TRBJ2-1	.	TGTGCCAGCAGCTTGGTCGGTGGTGAGCAGTTCTTC	CASSLVGGEQFF
TRBV6-1	.	TRBJ2-7	.	TGTGCCAGCAGTGAAGCCCAGGGGCGGTACTTC	CASSEAQGRYF
TRBV10-3	many	TRBJ2-2	TRBD1	TGTGCCATCAGGGGACAGGGCCCCGGGGAGCTGTTTTTT	CAIRGQGPGELFF
TRBV12-3/TRBV12-4	.	TRBJ2-1	TRBD2	TGTGCCAGCAGGCCCGGGGGATACGGGGGGGGTTACAATGAGCAGTTCTTC	CASRPGGYGGGYNEQFF
TRBV4-1	many	TRBJ2-1	TRBD2	TGCGCCAGCAGCCGCGAAGTAGCGGGAGGGTATGAGCAGTTCTTC	CASSREVAGGYEQFF
TRBV24-1	few	TRBJ2-2	.	TGTGCCACCGGGAAGTCCGGCGGGGAGCTGTTTTTT	CATGKSGGELFF
TRBV7-8	.	TRBJ2-3	TRBD2	TGTGCCAGCAGCTTAGTCCGACTAGCGGGAACGGGGGATACGCAGTATTTT	CASSLVRLAGTGDTQYF
TRBV5-1	few	TRBJ2-7	TRBD1	TGCGCCAGCAGCCCAACACTGACAGGGGTCTACGAGCAGTACTTC	CASSPTLTGVYEQYF
TRBV13	many	TRBJ2-2	.	TGTGCCAGCAGCGTGGGACCCGGGTACGCGAACACCGGGGAGCTGTTTTTT	CASSVGPGYANTGELFF
TRBV10-3	.	TRBJ2-5	.	TGTGCCATCAGTGAGGTCAGAGAGACCCAGTACTTC	CAISEVRETQYF
TRBV20-1	many	TRBJ2-1	.	TGCAGTGCTAGACCTCAGGGTTGGGTTTACAATGAGCAGTTCTTC	CSARPQGWVYNEQFF
TRBV5-1	many	TRBJ2-7	.	TGCGCCAGCAGCTTGGGGGACGGCCCTGGCGAGCAGTACTTC	CASSLGDGPGEQYF
TRBV6-4	.	TRBJ2-1	TRBD2	TGTGCCAGCAGTGAGGCGGGAGAGTCGCACAATGAGCAGTTCTTC	CASSEAGESHNEQFF
TRBV2	few	TRBJ2-1	.	TGTGCCAGCAGATTGGAGGCTTACAATGAGCAGTTCTTC	CASRLEAYNEQFF
TRBV4-1	many	TRBJ1-2	.	TGCGCCAGCAGCCACGTAGCACGTTCTAACAGGGAAGGCTACACCTTC	CASSHVARSNREGYTF
TRBV21-1	many	TRBJ1-4	.	TGTGCCACCGACCGGCCGAGAGGGGAAAAACTGTTTTTT	CATDRPRGEKLFF
TRBV7-7	.	TRBJ2-2	.	TGTGCCAGCAGCGCTGACCTTACCGGGGAGCTGTTTTTT	CASSADLTGELFF
TRBV11-2	many	TRBJ1-1	.	TGTGCCAGCAGCTTTCAACCCAGAGGGCGTGAAGCTTTCTTT	CASSFQPRGREAFF
TRBV12-3/TRBV12-4	many	TRBJ2-7	.	TGTGCCAGCCGTACTTCCCGGCCCCAGCAGTACTTC	CASRTSRPQQYF
TRBV7-9	.	TRBJ2-7	.	TGTGCCAGCAGCCTCGGCCGGGATAGCTCCTACGAGCAGTACTTC	CASSLGRDSSYEQYF
TRBV11-2	few	TRBJ2-5	TRBD1	TGTGCCAGCAGCTTAGTCGGGGACAGCGAAGAGACCCAGTACTTC	CASSLVGDSEETQYF
TRBV5-6	many	TRBJ2-4	TRBD2	TGTGCCAGCAGCTCCGGACTAGAGAACATTCAGTACTTC	CASSSGLENIQYF
TRBV24-1	.	TRBJ2-3	.	TGTGCCACCAGTGATACCGGAAGGACGGGAGATACGCAGTATTTT	CATSDTGRTGDTQYF
TRBV20-1	many	TRBJ2-7	TRBD2	TGCAGTGCTCCGGGGACTAGCGGGAGATTTGAGCAGTACTTC	CSAPGTSGRFEQYF